This TCR beta chain was retrieved from a study of radiation and T cells in renal cell carcinoma. Across the whole study: Nephrectomy followed 15 Gy stereotactic body radiation by 4 weeks. Findings of the study overall: Top tumor clonotypes rose in blood 2 weeks post-radiation, then contracted.

Sequenced by immunoSEQ multiplex PCR; TCRdb stores in-frame clones only, minus some. The sample holds about 140,000 clones, 83% seen once. Germline V CDR1 and CDR2: MDHEN, SYDVKM. Trimming stripped 10 bases from V and 0 bases from J, with 15 bases between. The length of the CDR3 is 14 residues. The time point denotes: baseline pretreatment blood. The treatment is: 15 Gy SBRT to primary tumor, nephrectomy 4 weeks later. With respect to this clone: Its antigen is currently unknown.

Sequencing used blood, obtained from a patient whose treatment included radiotherapy and nephrectomy. This TCR was recovered from a woman in her forties or fifties with renal cell carcinoma. The chain employs TRBV28 and TRBJ1-1, with D possibly TRBD1 on 5 matching bases. CDR3 region: CAIHGGALNTEAFF. As DNA, the CDR3 is TGTGCCATACATGGTGGGGCCCTGAACACTGAAGCTTTCTTT.